The T cell receptor (beta chain) under discussion was sequenced for a study of CD8 T cells in Susac syndrome. Random hexamers were used to reverse transcribe the RNA input (roughly 0.5 to 1 ug). The CDR3 of TCR beta was amplified by immunoSEQ multiplex PCR across 54 Vbeta and 13 Jbeta. MiXCR, applied by TCRdb to the immunoSEQ multiplex PCR reads, yields one record per CDR3 protein. This sample yields approximately 160,000 distinct CDR3 sequences, of which approximately 93% are seen a single time; about 0.094% belongs to the top ten. In blood CD8+ and CD4+ T cells, TCR beta underwent sequencing. The multiple sclerosis control group consisted of treatment-naive patients whose relapsing-remitting disease, which was either stable or active, fulfilled revised McDonald criteria. Study observations and caveats: The study's TCR sequencing and HLA analysis drew on a certain number of individuals. That number was acknowledged as relatively small.

A remark on this clonotype: What it binds is unknown.

V dropped 0 bases and J dropped 2 bases, with 7 bases sitting between them. The CDR3 loop spans 14 amino acids. From germline, CDR1 is MGHRA and CDR2 YSYEKL. V gene TRBV4-1 combines with J gene TRBJ1-1, with unresolved D. This TCR derives from a human donor with multiple sclerosis. The source material was CD4+ T cells from PBMCs. The CDR3 region is CASSQEVLNTEAFF. The CDR3 coding sequence is TGCGCCAGCAGCCAAGAGGTCCTAAACACTGAAGCTTTCTTT.